The next 21 T cell receptor beta chains were all read from a single sample in a study of blood T cell repertoires in COVID-19. Here immunoSEQ multiplex PCR was the method, and the copy in TCRdb shows in-frame clones only, minus some. Of about 200,000 clones listed, around 86% were seen once; the top ten hold around 5.7%. The sequenced material came from PBMCs or T cells enriched from blood (not recorded which). Receptors were obtained from a man in his forties with acute COVID-19.

The J gene is TRBJ2-5, the V gene TRBV6-5; D perhaps matches TRBD1 (6 bases). Germline V gene sequence: CDR1 MNHEY, CDR2 SVGAGI. V lost 0 bases to trimming and J lost 2 bases, with 10 bases between them. The CDR3 is made up of 15 amino acids. CDR3 protein: CASSYSRQGQETQYF. The CDR3 bases are TGTGCCAGCAGTTACTCGAGGCAGGGGCAAGAGACCCAGTACTTC.

This chain connects TRBV5-4 to TRBJ2-2, with 11 positions matching TRBD2. The J segment lost 7 bases and the V segment lost 7 bases, leaving 9 bases of the junction unmatched. CDR3 length: 15 residues. The germline V gene has CDR1 SGHNT and CDR2 YYREEE (reference sequence). The CDR3 DNA reads TGTGCCAGCCTTAGAGGGACTAGCGGTGGCGGGGAGCTGTTTTTT. Its protein is CASLRGTSGGGELFF.

The table lists this clone with a few counts. The V and J genes are TRBV28 and TRBJ1-4; D gene unclear. CDR3 size: 12 residues. Trimming took 7 bases from V and 5 from J, leaving 8 bases between them. The V gene's germline CDR1 is MDHEN and CDR2 SYDVKM. CDR3 in amino acids: CASKQLNEKLFF. The CDR3 DNA sequence: TGTGCCAGCAAACAGTTAAATGAAAAACTGTTTTTT.

V gene TRBV5-1 combines with J gene TRBJ1-2; D might be TRBD1 (6 bases). CDR1 is SGHRS and CDR2 is YFSETQ in the germline V gene. The CDR3 consists of 17 residues. V was clipped by 0 bases and J by 0 bases, with 15 bases between them. The CDR3 DNA sequence: TGCGCCAGCAGCTTGGTCCCCCGGACAGAAGCTAACTATGGCTACACCTTC. Encoded protein: CASSLVPRTEANYGYTF.

V and J are TRBV29-1 and TRBJ2-7; D gene uncertain. V was shortened by 6 bases and J by 7 bases, with 22 bases between the two germline ends. CDR1 and CDR2 (germline): SQVTM, ANQGSEA. The CDR3 runs 14 residues. CDR3 residues: CSVEMSLLSGEQYF. The DNA of the CDR3 is TGCAGCGTGGAGATGAGTCTCCTGTCTGGTGAGCAGTACTTC.

The chain combines TRBV18 with TRBJ1-1; 10 bases map to TRBD1. Germline values: CDR1 KGHSH, CDR2 LQKENI. The V segment lost 3 bases and the J segment 4 bases; nucleotides outside the gene matches: 2. This CDR3 comprises 14 residues. CDR3 sequence (DNA): TGTGCCAGCTCACCGACAGGGGGCACCACTGAAGCTTTCTTT. This sequence encodes CASSPTGGTTEAFF.

The chain carries TRBV2 and TRBJ2-3; the D gene is possibly TRBD2 (6 bases). The CDR3 spans 14 residues. Trimming took 8 bases from V and 0 from J, leaving 12 bases between them. The V gene's germline CDR1 is SNHLY and CDR2 FYNNEI. CDR3 coding DNA: TGTGCCAGCTCCCGGGAGAGTAGCACAGATACGCAGTATTTT. Translation gives CASSRESSTDTQYF.

This clone was seen only a few times. The J gene is TRBJ1-1, the V gene TRBV3-1 (or the pseudogene TRBV3-2); TRBD1 is a possible D gene (6 bases). Germline assignment: CDR1 LGHDT and CDR2 YNNKEL (reference sequence). The CDR3 extends over 17 amino acids. V shed 0 bases and J shed 8 bases, with 22 bases lying between them. In DNA, the CDR3 is TGTGCCAGCAGCCAAGAGCAAAGACTGGGGGGGCGCTACGAAGCTTTCTTT. It specifies CASSQEQRLGGRYEAFF.

V usage is TRBV28 and J usage is TRBJ1-5; 9 bases agree with TRBD1. This CDR3 comprises 17 residues. Trimming removed 6 bases from V and 6 bases from J; junction bases left unmatched: 15. The V gene's germline CDR1 is MDHEN and CDR2 SYDVKM. The CDR3, as DNA: TGTGCCAGCAGGAGGGCTGGGGACAGGGAGGAAAGTCAGCCCCAGCATTTT. It yields the protein CASRRAGDREESQPQHF.

This clone has a handful of counts. The rearrangement uses TRBV24-1 and TRBJ2-1, with D unresolved. This CDR3 has 13 residues. V was trimmed by 5 bases and J by 6 bases, leaving 10 bases between them. Germline V gene lookup returns CDR1 KGHDR and CDR2 SFDVKD. The CDR3 is CATSGEPTNEQFF. The CDR3 DNA reads as TGTGCCACCAGTGGCGAGCCCACCAATGAGCAGTTCTTC.

The rearrangement links TRBV19 to TRBJ1-1, with D unresolved. This CDR3 comprises 14 residues. V was cut by 2 bases and J by 1 base, with 8 bases left in between. The germline CDR1 and CDR2 sequences are LNHDA and SQIVND (reference sequence). CDR3 sequence reads: CASSIREENTEAFF. Here the CDR3 DNA reads TGTGCCAGTAGTATACGGGAGGAGAACACTGAAGCTTTCTTT.

The chain links TRBV19 to TRBJ2-2, with TRBD2 matching 10 bases. The V segment lost 6 bases and the J segment 0 bases; nucleotides outside the gene matches: 4. Germline values: CDR1 LNHDA, CDR2 SQIVND (reference sequence). The CDR3 sequence is 16 residues long. The chain's CDR3 is CASSELAGSNTGELFF. The CDR3 DNA reads TGTGCCAGTAGCGAACTAGCGGGGTCGAACACCGGGGAGCTGTTTTTT.

The J gene is TRBJ2-1, the V gene TRBV19; TRBD1 might be the D (5 bases). V was shortened by 2 bases and J by 0 bases, with 20 bases between the two germline ends. Per germline, CDR1 LNHDA and CDR2 SQIVND (reference sequence). This CDR3 comprises 19 residues. The CDR3 bases are TGTGCCAGTAGTATAATACAGGTTATGGCTATCGGCTCCTACAATGAGCAGTTCTTC. This translates into CASSIIQVMAIGSYNEQFF.

The chain is built from TRBV10-2 and TRBJ2-7; TRBD1 aligns across 7 bases. The CDR3 is 13 amino acids. Losses at the gene ends were 6 bases for V and 7 bases for J; bases not matched to a gene: 9. Germline V gene sequence: CDR1 WSHSY, CDR2 SAAADI. The CDR3 region has the DNA TGCGCCAGCAGAACAGACAGGGTGGGGGAGCAGTACTTC. This translates into CASRTDRVGEQYF.

The chain carries TRBV4-2 and TRBJ1-3; weak D call: TRBD1 (6 bases). Germline V gene lookup returns CDR1 LGHNA and CDR2 YNFKEQ. The CDR3 is 13 residues long. Trimming removed 4 bases at V and 8 bases at J, with 12 bases between. CDR3 coding DNA: TGTGCCAGCAGCCCCCGACAGGAGGACACCATATATTTT. Residues: CASSPRQEDTIYF.

V gene TRBV7-6 combines with J gene TRBJ1-6; TRBD1 matches at 7 bases. This CDR3 region has 15 residues. The J segment lost 5 bases and the V segment lost 3 bases, leaving 4 bases of the junction unmatched. Germline V gene data show CDR1 as SGHVS and CDR2 as FNYEAQ. This chain's CDR3 is CASSFSGTDNSPLHF. The CDR3 DNA follows: TGTGCCAGCAGCTTCTCGGGGACAGATAATTCACCCCTCCACTTT. Combining the CDR3 with reference TRBV7-6 and TRBJ1-6 gives the whole variable domain GAGVSQSPRYKVTKRGQDVALRCDPISGHVSLYWYRQALGQGPEFLTYFNYEAQQDKSGLPNDRFSAERPEGSISTLTIQRTEQRDSAMYRCASSFSGTDNSPLHFGNGTRLTVT.

The rearrangement joins TRBV30 to TRBJ2-4, with 7 bases aligning to TRBD1. CDR1 is GTSNPN, CDR2 SVGIG, per germline (reference sequence). CDR3 length: 15 residues. The trim removed 6 bases at V and 0 bases at J, leaving 8 bases unmatched. CDR3 bases: TGTGCCTGTTCGACAGGGACCTTAGCCAAAAACATTCAGTACTTC. It is translated as CACSTGTLAKNIQYF.

The gene calls are TRBV28 and TRBJ2-1; 8 nucleotides line up with TRBD2. CDR3 size: 14 residues. V shed 8 bases, J shed 1 base, and the junction held 4 bases outside the gene matches. Germline loops: CDR1 MDHEN, CDR2 SYDVKM. The CDR3 DNA reads as TGTGCCAGCGCGGGGGGCAGGTCCTACAATGAGCAGTTCTTC. It codes for CASAGGRSYNEQFF.

The chain has TRBV3-1 (or the pseudogene TRBV3-2) and TRBJ2-7; D possibly corresponds to TRBD2 (5 bases). V lost 1 base, J lost 6 bases, and 10 bases lay in between. This CDR3 contains 13 residues. Germline CDR1 is LGHDT and CDR2 is YNNKEL (reference sequence). The CDR3 spells CASSQVTGVEQYF. CDR3 DNA sequence: TGTGCCAGCAGCCAAGTAACCGGGGTCGAGCAGTACTTC.

The V gene is TRBV18, the J gene TRBJ1-2; no clear D. Trimming removed 2 bases at V and 7 bases at J, with 14 bases between. CDR3 length equals 14 residues. Germline CDR1 and CDR2: KGHSH and LQKENI. The DNA of the CDR3 is TGTGCCAGCTCACCAGGAGCGGGAAGTGCTGGCTACACCTTC. Amino acid sequence: CASSPGAGSAGYTF.

In regard to this clone: The junction shows a germline mismatch at one end, possibly a read error. The chain employs TRBV5-4 and TRBJ2-3; 9 nucleotides align to TRBD2. CDR1 SGHNT and CDR2 YYREEE come from the germline V gene (reference sequence). The CDR3 sequence is 14 residues long. This CDR3 is CASSLGTSKDTQYF. CDR3 nucleotides: TGTGCCAGCAGCCTGGGGACTAGCAAAGATACGCAGTATTTT. Based on the CDR3 plus reference TRBV5-4 and TRBJ2-3, the full variable domain is ETGVTQSPTHLIKTRGQQVTLRCSSQSGHNTVSWYQQALGQGPQFIFQYYREEENGRGNFPPRFSGLQFPNYSSELNVNALELDDSALYLCASSLGTSKDTQYFGPGTRLTVL.